The TCR beta chain described here comes from a study of CD8 T cells in Susac syndrome. Looked up from germline, CDR1 is GTSNPN and CDR2 is SVGIG (reference sequence). With 1 base removed from V and 2 bases from J, the gap between germline ends came to 10 bases. The CDR3 is made up of 14 amino acids. With respect to this clonotype: Its antigen is not known.

The patients with Susac syndrome satisfied recently defined diagnostic criteria for either definite or probable disease. Reverse transcription used about 0.45 to 1 ug RNA and random hexamers. MiXCR, run by TCRdb on the immunoSEQ multiplex PCR reads, gives a single entry per CDR3 protein. The sample includes tens of thousands of distinct CDR3 sequences, 85% to 95% of them seen just once. Study-level points and caveats: Where Susac syndrome CD4+ T cell repertoires were concerned, no clonal expansion was evident.

Sequencing was done on a sample of CD4+ T cells from PBMCs. The chain joins TRBV30 to TRBJ2-3; D is ambiguous. This receptor was identified in a human donor with Susac syndrome. The DNA for the CDR3 is TGTGCCTGGAGTGAGGATCTTCACACAGATACGCAGTATTTT. It translates to CAWSEDLHTDTQYF. The full variable domain, its missing parts supplied by reference TRBV30 and TRBJ2-3, is SQTIHQWPATLVQPVGSPLSLECTVEGTSNPNLYWYRQAAGRGLQLLFYSVGIGQISSEVPQNLSASRPQDRQFILSSKKLLLSDSGFYLCAWSEDLHTDTQYFGPGTRLTVL.